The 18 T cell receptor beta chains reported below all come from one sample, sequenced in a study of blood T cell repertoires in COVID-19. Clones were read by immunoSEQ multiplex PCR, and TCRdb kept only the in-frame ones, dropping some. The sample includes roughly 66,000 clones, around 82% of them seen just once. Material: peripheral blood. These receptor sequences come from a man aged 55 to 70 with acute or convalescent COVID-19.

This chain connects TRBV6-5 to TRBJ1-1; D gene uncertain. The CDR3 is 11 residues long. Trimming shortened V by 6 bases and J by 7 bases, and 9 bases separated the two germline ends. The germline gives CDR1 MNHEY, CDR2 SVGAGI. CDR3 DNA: TGTGCCAGCAGGAGGGAGGGTGAAGCTTTCTTT. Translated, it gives CASRREGEAFF.

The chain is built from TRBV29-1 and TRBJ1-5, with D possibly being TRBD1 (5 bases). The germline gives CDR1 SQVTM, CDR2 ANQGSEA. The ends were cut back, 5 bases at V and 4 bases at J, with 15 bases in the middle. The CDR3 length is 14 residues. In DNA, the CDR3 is TGCAGCGTTCGAGAGGCCTCAGGGAATCAGCCCCAGCATTTT. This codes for CSVREASGNQPQHF.

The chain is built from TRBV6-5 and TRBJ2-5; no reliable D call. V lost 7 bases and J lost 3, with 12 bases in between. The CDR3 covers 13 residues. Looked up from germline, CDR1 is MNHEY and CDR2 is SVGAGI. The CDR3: CASNYNREETQYF. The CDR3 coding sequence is TGTGCCAGCAATTATAACAGAGAAGAGACCCAGTACTTC.

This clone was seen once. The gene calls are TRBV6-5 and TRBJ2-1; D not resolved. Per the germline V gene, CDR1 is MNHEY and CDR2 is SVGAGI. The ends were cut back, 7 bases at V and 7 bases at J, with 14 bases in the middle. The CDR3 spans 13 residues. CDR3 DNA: TGTGCCAGCACCCCTCCAGGCTATAATGAGCAGTTCTTC. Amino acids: CASTPPGYNEQFF.

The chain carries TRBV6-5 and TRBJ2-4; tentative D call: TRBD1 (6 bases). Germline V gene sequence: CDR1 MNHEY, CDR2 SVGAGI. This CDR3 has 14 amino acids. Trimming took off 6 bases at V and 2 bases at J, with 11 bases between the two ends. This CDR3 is CASRGAGSKNIQYF. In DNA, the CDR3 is TGTGCCAGCAGGGGGGCAGGGTCCAAAAACATTCAGTACTTC.

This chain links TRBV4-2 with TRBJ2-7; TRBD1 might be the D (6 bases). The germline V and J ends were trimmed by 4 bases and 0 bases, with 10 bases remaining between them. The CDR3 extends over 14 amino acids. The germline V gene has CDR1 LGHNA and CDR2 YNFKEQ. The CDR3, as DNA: TGTGCCAGCAGCCTACCAGGGGCCTCCTACGAGCAGTACTTC. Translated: CASSLPGASYEQYF.

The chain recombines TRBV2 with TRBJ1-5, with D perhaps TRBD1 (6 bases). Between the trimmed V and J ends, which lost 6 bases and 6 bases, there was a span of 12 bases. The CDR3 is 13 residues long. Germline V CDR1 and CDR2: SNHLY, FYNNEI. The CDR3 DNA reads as TGTGCCAGCAGAAACAGGGTGGGTCAGCCCCAGCATTTT. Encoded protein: CASRNRVGQPQHF.

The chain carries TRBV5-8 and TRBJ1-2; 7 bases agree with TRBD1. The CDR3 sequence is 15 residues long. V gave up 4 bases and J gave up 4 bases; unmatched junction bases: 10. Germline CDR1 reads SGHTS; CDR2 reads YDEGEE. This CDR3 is CASSHRQGSGYGYTF. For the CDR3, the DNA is TGTGCCAGCAGCCATAGACAGGGATCCGGCTATGGCTACACCTTC.

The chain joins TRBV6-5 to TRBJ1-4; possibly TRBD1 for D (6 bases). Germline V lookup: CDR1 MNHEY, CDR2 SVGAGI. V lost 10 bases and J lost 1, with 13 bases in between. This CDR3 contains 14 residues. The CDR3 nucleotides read TGTGCCACCAGAGGGGGGGGAACTAATGAAAAACTGTTTTTT. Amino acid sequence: CATRGGGTNEKLFF.

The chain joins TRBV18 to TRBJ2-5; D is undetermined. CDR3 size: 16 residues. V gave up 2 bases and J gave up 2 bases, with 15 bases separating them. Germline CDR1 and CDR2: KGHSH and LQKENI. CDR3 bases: TGTGCCAGCTCACCAGTTCGCGCAAAGTATCAAGAGACCCAGTACTTC. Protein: CASSPVRAKYQETQYF.

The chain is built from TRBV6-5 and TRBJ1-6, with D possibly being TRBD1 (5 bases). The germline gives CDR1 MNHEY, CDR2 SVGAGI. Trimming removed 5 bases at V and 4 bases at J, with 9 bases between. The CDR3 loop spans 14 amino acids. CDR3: CASSRRTYNSPLHF. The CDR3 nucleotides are TGTGCCAGCAGTCGGCGGACATATAATTCACCCCTCCACTTT.

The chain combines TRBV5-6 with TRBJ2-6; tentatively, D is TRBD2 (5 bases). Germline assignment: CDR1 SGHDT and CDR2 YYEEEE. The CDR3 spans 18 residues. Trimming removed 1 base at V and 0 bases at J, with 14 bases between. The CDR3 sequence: CASSLSGLLSSGANVLTF. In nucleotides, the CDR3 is TGTGCCAGCAGCTTGTCCGGACTCCTCAGCTCTGGGGCCAACGTCCTGACTTTC.

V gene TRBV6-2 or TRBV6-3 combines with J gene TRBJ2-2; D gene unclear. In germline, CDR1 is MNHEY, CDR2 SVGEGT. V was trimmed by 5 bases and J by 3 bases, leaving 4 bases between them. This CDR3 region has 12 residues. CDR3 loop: CASSLYTGELFF. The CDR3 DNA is TGTGCCAGCAGTCTATACACCGGGGAGCTGTTTTTT.

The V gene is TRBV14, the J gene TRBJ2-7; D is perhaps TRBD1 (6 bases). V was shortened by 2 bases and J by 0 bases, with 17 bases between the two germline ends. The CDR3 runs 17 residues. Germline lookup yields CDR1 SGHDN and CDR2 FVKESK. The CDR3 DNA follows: TGTGCCAGCAGCCAAACGTTCGGGACACCAAGCTCCTACGAGCAGTACTTC. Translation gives CASSQTFGTPSSYEQYF.

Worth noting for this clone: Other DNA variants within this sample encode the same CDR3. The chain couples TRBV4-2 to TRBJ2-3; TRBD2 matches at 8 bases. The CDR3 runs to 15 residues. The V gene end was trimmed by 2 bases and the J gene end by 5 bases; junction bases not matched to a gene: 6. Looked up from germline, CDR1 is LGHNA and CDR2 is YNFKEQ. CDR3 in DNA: TGTGCCAGCAGCCAATCGGGAGGGGCTGGAGATACGCAGTATTTT. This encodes CASSQSGGAGDTQYF.

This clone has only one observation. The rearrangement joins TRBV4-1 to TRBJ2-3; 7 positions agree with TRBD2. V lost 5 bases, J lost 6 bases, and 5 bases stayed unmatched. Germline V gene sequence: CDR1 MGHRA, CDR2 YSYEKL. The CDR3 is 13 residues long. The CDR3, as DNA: TGCGCCAGCAGCGGGAGGGTTGGCGATACGCAGTATTTT. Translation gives CASSGRVGDTQYF.

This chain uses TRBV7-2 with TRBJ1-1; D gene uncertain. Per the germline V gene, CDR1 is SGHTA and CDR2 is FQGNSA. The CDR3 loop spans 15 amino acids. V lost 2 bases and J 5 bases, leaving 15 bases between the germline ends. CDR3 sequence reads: CASSLPPLKLTEAFF. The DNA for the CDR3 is TGTGCCAGCAGCTTACCCCCACTCAAACTTACTGAAGCTTTCTTT.

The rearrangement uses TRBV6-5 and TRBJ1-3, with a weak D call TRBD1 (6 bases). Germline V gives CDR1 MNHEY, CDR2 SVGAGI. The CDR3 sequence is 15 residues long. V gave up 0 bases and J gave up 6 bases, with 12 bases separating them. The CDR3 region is CASSYSTGGENTIYF. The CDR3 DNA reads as TGTGCCAGCAGTTACTCGACTGGGGGCGAAAACACCATATATTTT.